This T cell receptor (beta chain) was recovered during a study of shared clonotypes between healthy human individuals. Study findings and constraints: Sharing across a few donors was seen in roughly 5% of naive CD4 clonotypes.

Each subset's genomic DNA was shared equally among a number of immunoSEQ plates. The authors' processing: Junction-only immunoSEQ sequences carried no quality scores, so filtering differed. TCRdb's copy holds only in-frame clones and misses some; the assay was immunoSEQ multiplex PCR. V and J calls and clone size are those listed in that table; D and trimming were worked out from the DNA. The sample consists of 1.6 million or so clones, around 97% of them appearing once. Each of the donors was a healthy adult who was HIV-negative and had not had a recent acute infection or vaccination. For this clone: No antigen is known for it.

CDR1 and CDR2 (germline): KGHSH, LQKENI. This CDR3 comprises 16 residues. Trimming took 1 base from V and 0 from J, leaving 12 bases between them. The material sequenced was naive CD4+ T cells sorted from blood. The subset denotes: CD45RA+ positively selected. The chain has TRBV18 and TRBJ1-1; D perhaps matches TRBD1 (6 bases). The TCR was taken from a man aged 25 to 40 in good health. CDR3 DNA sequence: TGTGCCAGCTCACCACGATCCGGGACATTGAACACTGAAGCTTTCTTT. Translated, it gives CASSPRSGTLNTEAFF. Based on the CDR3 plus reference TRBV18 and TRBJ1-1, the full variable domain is NAGVMQNPRHLVRRRGQEARLRCSPMKGHSHVYWYRQLPEEGLKFMVYLQKENIIDESGMPKERFSAEFPKEGPSILRIQQVVRGDSAAYFCASSPRSGTLNTEAFFGQGTRLTVV.